The clone carrying this T cell receptor beta chain appeared a single time. Its specificity is not known. The record originates from a study of graft-versus-host responses after intestinal transplantation. Whole-study context: Induction using anti-thymocyte globulin, followed by tacrolimus and steroids for approximately 3 years, was given to all recipients.

Using immunoSEQ multiplex PCR, the repertoire was profiled, and TCRdb retains in-frame clones only, with some absent. The table has about 120,000 clones, around nine tenths seen once. V was cut by 6 bases and J by 4 bases, with 19 bases left in between. The germline CDR1 and CDR2 sequences are MNHEY and SVGAGI. CDR3 length: 15 amino acids. Sequencing used unstimulated CD4+ T cells sorted from spleen or lymph node cells, obtained before intestinal transplant. The sequence derives from a human donor who received an intestinal transplant. The rearrangement links TRBV6-5 to TRBJ2-7; possibly TRBD2 for D (6 bases). The CDR3 spells CASRPPGREYYEQYF. The CDR3 bases are TGTGCCAGCAGACCCCCGGGACGGGAGTATTACGAGCAGTACTTC.